This T cell receptor (beta chain) was recorded in a study of T cell repertoires in cytomegalovirus infection. Turning to the study itself: CMV epitopes, recently identified HLA-C-restricted and well-studied HLA-B-restricted, were used. In public TCR beta signatures, there were indications of both CMV infection and matching HLA type. Study-wide findings and caveats: Cumulative frequency of public TCR beta families picked out carriers of CMV plus the relevant HLA.

There are a few counts of this clonotype. What it binds is unknown. TCRdb re-called the reads through MiXCR, storing one row per CDR3 protein. The sample contains 750,000 to 900,000 distinct CDR3 sequences, about 29% of which appear only once. The CDR3 has 15 amino acids. CDR1 is SNHLY and CDR2 is FYNNEI in the germline V gene. V was clipped by 7 bases and J by 5 bases; unmatched bases: 14. The chain combines TRBV2 with TRBJ2-7; TRBD1 agrees at 7 bases. The receptor was derived from a human donor in good health (CMV status not recorded). Some clones in this sample may be carry-over from other donors' samples. Source: cultured CD8+ T cells from PBMCs, taken from culture after CMV antigen stimulation. Here the CDR3 reads CASTGRGQLIDEQYF. As DNA, the CDR3 is TGTGCCAGCACCGGAAGGGGACAGCTTATCGACGAGCAGTACTTC.